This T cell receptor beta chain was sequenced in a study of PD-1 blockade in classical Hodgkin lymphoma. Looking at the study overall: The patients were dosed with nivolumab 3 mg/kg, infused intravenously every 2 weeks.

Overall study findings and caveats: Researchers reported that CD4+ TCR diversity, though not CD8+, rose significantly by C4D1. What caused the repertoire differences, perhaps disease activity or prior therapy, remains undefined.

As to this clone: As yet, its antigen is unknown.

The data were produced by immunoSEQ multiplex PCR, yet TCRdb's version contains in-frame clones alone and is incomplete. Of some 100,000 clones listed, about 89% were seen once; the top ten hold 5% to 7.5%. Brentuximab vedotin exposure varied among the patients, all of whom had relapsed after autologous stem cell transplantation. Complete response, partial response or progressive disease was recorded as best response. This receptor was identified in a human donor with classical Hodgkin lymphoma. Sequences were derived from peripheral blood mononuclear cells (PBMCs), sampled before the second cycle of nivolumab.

CDR3 amino acids: CASSRGTKTEAFF. CDR3 DNA: TGCGCCAGCAGCAGGGGAACGAAGACTGAAGCTTTCTTT. The V call is TRBV5-1, the J call TRBJ1-1; TRBD1 is a possible D gene (5 bases). The length of the CDR3 is 13 residues. V dropped 4 bases and J dropped 5 bases, with 12 bases sitting between them. CDR1 SGHRS and CDR2 YFSETQ come from the germline V gene.